This T cell receptor beta chain was captured in a study of Graves' ophthalmopathy and Graves' hyperthyroidism. The CDR3 covers 15 residues. Germline values: CDR1 MNHNS, CDR2 SASEGT. Trimming took 1 base from V and 7 from J, leaving 11 bases between them. RNA transcripts provided the template for amplifying TCR beta CDR3 regions. Second-round multiplex PCR came after a first-round RT-PCR that employed HTBI primers. TCRdb re-called the multiplex PCR reads through MiXCR, storing one row per CDR3 protein. The repertoire holds 300,000 to 450,000 distinct CDR3 sequences, with approximately 18% as singletons. Each hyperthyroidism patient was newly diagnosed, with under 2 months' duration, and aged 18 to 65.

Sequencing used peripheral blood. This receptor was taken from an adult woman with stable Graves' hyperthyroidism. This chain uses TRBV6-1 with TRBJ1-6; D remains ambiguous. The CDR3 DNA is TGTGCCAGCAGTGAAGTGAGAGGTACCAATTCACCCCTCCACTTT. This gives the protein CASSEVRGTNSPLHF.